The 16 T cell receptor beta chains below come from one sample, sequenced in a study of CD8 T cells in Susac syndrome. With random hexamers, reverse transcription was performed on about 0.5 to 1 ug of RNA. Each CDR3 protein gets one entry after TCRdb re-called the immunoSEQ multiplex PCR reads with MiXCR. The sample has 80,000 or so distinct CDR3 sequences, 94% seen once. Specimen: CD8+ T cells from PBMCs. The source is a human donor in good health.

The chain couples TRBV29-1 to TRBJ2-2; D remains unclear. This CDR3 spans 14 amino acids. Trimming removed 3 bases at V and 0 bases at J, with 8 bases between. Germline V gives CDR1 SQVTM, CDR2 ANQGSEA. The CDR3 DNA reads TGCAGCGTTGAGGGTCGTCCGAACACCGGGGAGCTGTTTTTT. Amino acids: CSVEGRPNTGELFF.

The V call is TRBV30, the J call TRBJ2-5, with 13 bases identical to TRBD2. The J segment lost 2 bases and the V segment lost 0 bases, leaving 6 bases of the junction unmatched. Germline CDR1 and CDR2: GTSNPN and SVGIG (reference sequence). The CDR3 is made up of 17 amino acids. This CDR3 is CAWSVQPGLAGQETQYF. For the CDR3, the DNA is TGTGCCTGGAGTGTACAACCGGGACTAGCGGGGCAAGAGACCCAGTACTTC. Complete variable domain (other parts from reference TRBV30 and TRBJ2-5): SQTIHQWPATLVQPVGSPLSLECTVEGTSNPNLYWYRQAAGRGLQLLFYSVGIGQISSEVPQNLSASRPQDRQFILSSKKLLLSDSGFYLCAWSVQPGLAGQETQYFGPGTRLLVL.

The V call is TRBV5-6, the J call TRBJ2-1, with D hard to call. V was trimmed by 0 bases and J by 8 bases, leaving 18 bases between them. Germline loops: CDR1 SGHDT, CDR2 YYEEEE. There are 16 residues in the CDR3. The CDR3 loop is CASSLVGPDVGHEQFF. The CDR3 DNA sequence: TGTGCCAGCAGCTTGGTTGGACCGGACGTTGGCCATGAGCAGTTCTTC.

The genes are TRBV12-3 or TRBV12-4 and TRBJ2-7; perhaps TRBD1 as D (5 bases). The CDR3 runs 13 residues. Trimming removed 3 bases at V and 3 bases at J, with 9 bases between. This chain's CDR3 is CASSLAGIYEQYF. The CDR3 DNA follows: TGTGCCAGCAGTTTGGCAGGGATCTACGAGCAGTACTTC.

V gene TRBV9 combines with J gene TRBJ1-3; D unclear. V lost 2 bases, J lost 1 base, and 4 bases lay in between. The CDR3 loop spans 13 amino acids. Germline CDR1 SGDLS, CDR2 YYNGEE. DNA of the CDR3: TGTGCCAGCAGCGTGAAGTCTGGAAACACCATATATTTT. Translation: CASSVKSGNTIYF.

The rearrangement joins TRBV25-1 to TRBJ2-3; D uncertain. Trimming removed 0 bases from V and 2 bases from J, with 9 bases in between. Looked up from germline, CDR1 is MGHDK and CDR2 is SYGVNS. There are 15 residues in the CDR3. CDR3 nucleotide sequence: TGTGCCAGCAGTGAATATGAACAGATCACAGATACGCAGTATTTT. This translates into CASSEYEQITDTQYF.

The genes are TRBV27 and TRBJ2-5; possibly TRBD2 for D (6 bases). Trimming cost V 3 bases and J 3 bases, with 11 bases left between them. Germline V CDR1 and CDR2: MNHEY, SMNVEV (reference sequence). The CDR3 runs to 14 residues. The CDR3 sequence: CASSFTGVKETQYF. The CDR3, as DNA: TGTGCCAGCAGTTTCACGGGGGTGAAAGAGACCCAGTACTTC.

The chain carries TRBV5-6 and TRBJ2-2, with D tentatively TRBD2 (5 bases). Per the germline V gene, CDR1 is SGHDT and CDR2 is YYEEEE. Between the trimmed V and J ends, which lost 2 bases and 4 bases, there was a span of 9 bases. The CDR3 contains 14 residues. CDR3 in DNA: TGTGCCAGCAGCTTTGGGGAGAGCACCGGGGAGCTGTTTTTT. It is translated as CASSFGESTGELFF.

This clonotype showed up just once. This chain connects TRBV25-1 to TRBJ2-3; TRBD2 agrees at 14 bases. There are 18 residues in the CDR3. CDR1 MGHDK and CDR2 SYGVNS come from the germline V gene. J was trimmed by 2 bases and V by 1 base; bases with no gene match: 5. The CDR3 here is CASSESRTSGGTTDTQYF. Here the CDR3 DNA reads TGTGCCAGCAGTGAATCGAGGACTAGCGGGGGGACCACAGATACGCAGTATTTT. The variable domain in full, with the rest retrieved from reference TRBV25-1 and TRBJ2-3, is EADIYQTPRYLVIGTGKKITLECSQTMGHDKMYWYQQDPGMELHLIHYSYGVNSTEKGDLSSESTVSRIRTEHFPLTLESARPSHTSQYLCASSESRTSGGTTDTQYFGPGTRLTVL.

The chain's CDR3 is CASRRNYGYTF. The CDR3 nucleotides read TGTGCCAGTAGACGAAACTATGGCTACACCTTC. This sequence joins TRBV19 and TRBJ1-2; no clear D gene. The CDR3 runs 11 residues. Trimming stripped 6 bases from V and 2 bases from J, with 4 bases between. From germline, CDR1 is LNHDA and CDR2 SQIVND (reference sequence). Together with reference TRBV19 and TRBJ1-2, the CDR3 gives the full variable domain: DGGITQSPKYLFRKEGQNVTLSCEQNLNHDAMYWYRQDPGQGLRLIYYSQIVNDFQKGDIAEGYSVSREKKESFPLTVTSAQKNPTAFYLCASRRNYGYTFGSGTRLTVV.

This chain uses TRBV28 with TRBJ2-7; tentatively, D is TRBD1 (6 bases). The germline V gene encodes CDR1 MDHEN and CDR2 SYDVKM. The CDR3 spans 15 residues. V gave up 7 bases and J gave up 0 bases, with 16 bases separating them. This chain's CDR3 is CASKGVWDNSYEQYV. The CDR3, as DNA: TGTGCCAGCAAGGGAGTATGGGACAACTCCTACGAGCAGTACGTC.

This clonotype was seen only once. This rearrangement joins TRBV7-9 to TRBJ2-5; D is ambiguous. V gave up 3 bases and J gave up 1 base, with 15 bases separating them. Germline lookup yields CDR1 SEHNR and CDR2 FQNEAQ (reference sequence). The CDR3 is 16 residues long. For the CDR3, the DNA is TGTGCCAGCAGCTTTTTGGCAGCTAACCCCCAAGAGACCCAGTACTTC. Its translation: CASSFLAANPQETQYF.

The rearrangement uses TRBV5-1 and TRBJ2-7; D ambiguous. The CDR3 extends over 15 amino acids. V dropped 0 bases and J dropped 4 bases, with 14 bases sitting between them. Per the germline V gene, CDR1 is SGHRS and CDR2 is YFSETQ. The CDR3 bases are TGCGCCAGCAGCTTGGCCCCACAGATGAGGTACGAGCAGTACGTC. It is translated as CASSLAPQMRYEQYV.

The chain couples TRBV7-9 to TRBJ2-3; 10 bases match TRBD2. CDR1 is SEHNR, CDR2 FQNEAQ, per germline (reference sequence). V shed 8 bases, J shed 4 bases, and the junction held 6 bases outside the gene matches. There are 14 residues in the CDR3. This chain's CDR3 is CASLSLAGADTQYF. The CDR3, as DNA: TGTGCCAGCCTGTCCCTAGCGGGAGCAGATACGCAGTATTTT.

The chain has TRBV30 and TRBJ1-2, with D possibly matching TRBD1 (6 bases). The germline CDR1 and CDR2 sequences are GTSNPN and SVGIG (reference sequence). Trimming pared 0 bases from V and 4 bases from J, leaving 12 bases between. The CDR3 runs to 14 residues. The CDR3 DNA follows: TGTGCCTGGAGTGTACTTGACAGGCTCTATGGCTACACCTTC. Translated: CAWSVLDRLYGYTF. Full variable domain (rest looked up from reference TRBV30 and TRBJ1-2): SQTIHQWPATLVQPVGSPLSLECTVEGTSNPNLYWYRQAAGRGLQLLFYSVGIGQISSEVPQNLSASRPQDRQFILSSKKLLLSDSGFYLCAWSVLDRLYGYTFGSGTRLTVV.

The chain carries TRBV24-1 and TRBJ2-5, with 10 bases identical to TRBD1. The germline CDR1 and CDR2 sequences are KGHDR and SFDVKD. This CDR3 spans 16 amino acids. Trimming took 4 bases from V and 0 from J; bases not matched to a gene: 4. CDR3 nucleotides: TGTGCCACCAGTGACAGGACAGGGGGGGACCAAGAGACCCAGTACTTC. This sequence encodes CATSDRTGGDQETQYF.